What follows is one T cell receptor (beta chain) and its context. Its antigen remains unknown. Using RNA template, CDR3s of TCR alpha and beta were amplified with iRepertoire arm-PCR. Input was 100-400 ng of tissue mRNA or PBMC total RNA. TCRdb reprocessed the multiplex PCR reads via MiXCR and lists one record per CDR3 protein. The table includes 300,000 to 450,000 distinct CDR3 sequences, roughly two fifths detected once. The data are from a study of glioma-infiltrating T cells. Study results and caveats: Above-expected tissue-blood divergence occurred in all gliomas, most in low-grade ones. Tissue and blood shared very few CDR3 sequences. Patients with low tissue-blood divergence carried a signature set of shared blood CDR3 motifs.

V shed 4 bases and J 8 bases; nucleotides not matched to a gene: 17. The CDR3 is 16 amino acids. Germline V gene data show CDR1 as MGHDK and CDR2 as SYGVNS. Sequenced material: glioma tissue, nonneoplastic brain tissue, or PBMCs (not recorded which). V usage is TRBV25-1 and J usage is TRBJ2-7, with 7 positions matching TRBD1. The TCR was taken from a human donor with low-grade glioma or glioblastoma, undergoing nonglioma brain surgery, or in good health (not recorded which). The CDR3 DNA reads TGTGCCAGCAGTGTCTCTTCGGGACAGCCGACGTACAAGCAGTACTTC. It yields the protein CASSVSSGQPTYKQYF.